Detailed here is one TCR beta chain. Profiling relied on immunoSEQ multiplex PCR, and the TCRdb table lists in-frame clones only, not all of them. Among around 430,000 clones listed, just under 90% were seen once. The data belong to a study of blood T cell repertoires in COVID-19. Background on the study: Collection of acute and convalescent COVID-19 samples took place in the United States, Italy and Spain.

This clonotype was sampled from a woman aged 50 to 65 who had recovered from COVID-19. Sequencing input: PBMCs or T cells enriched from blood (not recorded which).

CDR3: CASRPKGRGNSNQPQHF. In DNA, the CDR3 is TGTGCCAGTCGCCCCAAGGGTAGGGGAAATAGCAATCAGCCCCAGCATTTT. The genes are TRBV19 and TRBJ1-5; perhaps TRBD1 as D (5 bases). The CDR3 runs to 17 residues. Trimming shortened V by 8 bases and J by 0 bases, and 20 bases separated the two germline ends. CDR1 is LNHDA and CDR2 is SQIVND in the germline V gene (reference sequence). Together with reference TRBV19 and TRBJ1-5, the CDR3 gives the full variable domain: DGGITQSPKYLFRKEGQNVTLSCEQNLNHDAMYWYRQDPGQGLRLIYYSQIVNDFQKGDIAEGYSVSREKKESFPLTVTSAQKNPTAFYLCASRPKGRGNSNQPQHFGDGTRLSIL.